This TCR beta chain is drawn from a study of blood T cell repertoires in COVID-19. Across the whole study: Some COVID-19 samples were acute and others convalescent; all came from the United States, Italy and Spain. The cDNA or gDNA used as material had been derived from T cells, B-cell-depleted T cells, or PBMCs.

The V segment lost 5 bases and the J segment 0 bases; nucleotides outside the gene matches: 6. Germline CDR1 and CDR2: SGHVS and FNYEAQ. The CDR3 has 18 residues. Followed over time, Seattle patients had been enrolled while infection was active. The assay was immunoSEQ multiplex PCR, and TCRdb's table has in-frame clones only and misses some. The table has 65,000 to 85,000 clones, 80% to 90% seen once. The source is an elderly man with COVID-19, enrolled during active disease. This chain connects TRBV7-6 to TRBJ2-3, with 15 bases lining up with TRBD2. Sequencing was performed on peripheral blood. The DNA for the CDR3 is TGTGCCAGCAGCCCGGGACTAGCGGGGGGTGCTAGCACAGATACGCAGTATTTT. This translates into CASSPGLAGGASTDTQYF.